The next 17 T cell receptor beta chains were all read from a single sample in a study of T-cell memory formation after mild COVID-19. In TCRdb, the 5' RACE reads were re-called with MiXCR into one record per CDR3 protein. The sample carries approximately 230,000 distinct CDR3 sequences, about 17% recorded once. The sequencing input was PBMCs or a T cell subset sorted from them (not recorded which). These receptors were obtained from a man aged 18 to 29 who had mild COVID-19 (a few samples of this study predate the infection). Cell type and time point are not known.

The rearrangement uses TRBV29-1 and TRBJ1-1; TRBD1 matches at 9 bases. The CDR3 loop spans 13 amino acids. Trimming took 6 bases from V and 0 from J; bases not matched to a gene: 2. The V gene's germline CDR1 is SQVTM and CDR2 ANQGSEA. In DNA, the CDR3 is TGCAGCGTCACAGGGGGCTTGAACACTGAAGCTTTCTTT. Translating it yields CSVTGGLNTEAFF.

The chain couples TRBV19 to TRBJ1-5; D unresolved. Germline V lookup: CDR1 LNHDA, CDR2 SQIVND (reference sequence). Deletions cut 3 bases from V and 2 bases from J, with 14 bases between. There are 16 residues in the CDR3. Written as DNA, the CDR3 is TGTGCCAGTAGTATCATATGGGAAGCGGGCAATCAGCCCCAGCATTTT. This codes for CASSIIWEAGNQPQHF.

This chain joins TRBV18 and TRBJ1-1, with 7 bases lining up with TRBD1. The germline V gene has CDR1 KGHSH and CDR2 LQKENI. V lost 2 bases and J lost 7; bases outside the gene matches: 4. The CDR3 is 13 amino acids. CDR3: CASSPDRAHEAFF. The CDR3 coding sequence is TGTGCCAGCTCACCAGACAGGGCCCATGAAGCTTTCTTT.

This clonotype has just a few counts. The genes are TRBV2 and TRBJ2-7, with 9 bases aligning to TRBD1. The junction had 6 bases not matched to a gene; V was cut back by 4 bases and J by 5 bases. The CDR3 is made up of 14 amino acids. Germline-derived CDR1 and CDR2 are SNHLY and FYNNEI. This CDR3 reads CASSADRGFDEQYF. In DNA form, the CDR3 reads TGTGCCAGCAGTGCCGACAGGGGGTTTGACGAGCAGTACTTC. The variable domain in full, with the rest retrieved from reference TRBV2 and TRBJ2-7, is EPEVTQTPSHQVTQMGQEVILRCVPISNHLYFYWYRQILGQKVEFLVSFYNNEISEKSEIFDDQFSVERPDGSNFTLKIRSTKLEDSAMYFCASSADRGFDEQYFGPGTRLTVT.

This clonotype occurred once. The V gene is TRBV4-2, the J gene TRBJ2-3; 10 bases are shared with TRBD2. There are 18 residues in the CDR3. V shed 0 bases, J shed 4 bases, and the junction held 10 bases outside the gene matches. Germline CDR1 LGHNA, CDR2 YNFKEQ. CDR3 sequence: CASSQDLGLAGVPDTQYF. The CDR3, as DNA: TGTGCCAGCAGCCAAGATCTCGGGCTAGCGGGGGTACCAGATACGCAGTATTTT.

The CDR3 nucleotides read TGCAGCGTTGAACAGACGGGGGGAGAGACCCAGTACTTC. It translates to CSVEQTGGETQYF. The J gene is TRBJ2-5, the V gene TRBV29-1; 7 bases fit TRBD2. Germline CDR1 reads SQVTM; CDR2 reads ANQGSEA. Trimming removed 2 bases from V and 4 bases from J; junction bases left unmatched: 4. The CDR3 runs to 13 residues.

V usage is TRBV5-1 and J usage is TRBJ2-3, with D possibly TRBD1 on 5 matching bases. Germline CDR1 reads SGHRS; CDR2 reads YFSETQ. The germline V and J ends were trimmed by 2 bases and 4 bases, with 14 bases remaining between them. The CDR3 runs to 15 residues. In nucleotides, the CDR3 is TGCGCCAGCAGCTTCGCCAATTGGGGCCCAGATACGCAGTATTTT. Its translation: CASSFANWGPDTQYF.

This clonotype was counted a few times. The chain uses TRBV19 and TRBJ2-5, with a weak D call TRBD2 (7 bases). V was pared by 5 bases and J by 6 bases, with 22 bases between. The CDR3 totals 16 residues. Germline values: CDR1 LNHDA, CDR2 SQIVND (reference sequence). The CDR3 here is CASSPPGASGRKTQYF. The CDR3 DNA reads TGTGCCAGTAGTCCCCCAGGGGCTAGCGGCCGGAAGACCCAGTACTTC.

The table lists this clonotype with a few counts. This sequence joins TRBV20-1 and TRBJ2-5; no firm D call. V was clipped by 6 bases and J by 0 bases, with 14 bases between them. This CDR3 region has 14 residues. CDR1 is DFQATT and CDR2 is SNEGSKA in the germline V gene (reference sequence). CDR3 region: CSARMVWNQETQYF. CDR3 nucleotides: TGCAGTGCCCGGATGGTCTGGAACCAAGAGACCCAGTACTTC.

This clonotype has only a few counts. The J gene is TRBJ1-2, the V gene TRBV12-3 or TRBV12-4; TRBD1 is a possible D gene (5 bases). CDR3 size: 15 residues. V was clipped by 5 bases and J by 0 bases, with 13 bases between them. CDR3 nucleotides: TGTGCCAGCAGTCCATCCACGACAGCTAACTATGGCTACACCTTC. Its translation: CASSPSTTANYGYTF.

This clonotype was seen more than once but under ten times. The chain recombines TRBV5-1 with TRBJ1-1; TRBD1 aligns across 8 bases. Germline CDR1 and CDR2: SGHRS and YFSETQ. V trimming: 3 bases; J trimming: 3 bases; junction bases outside the gene matches: 7. The CDR3 has 15 amino acids. The CDR3 is CASSWAGQGDTEAFF. CDR3 coding DNA: TGCGCCAGCAGCTGGGCTGGACAGGGTGACACTGAAGCTTTCTTT.

This clonotype was picked up a small number of times. The chain uses TRBV5-4 and TRBJ2-7; 8 positions match TRBD2. The V segment lost 4 bases and the J segment 0 bases; nucleotides outside the gene matches: 3. From germline, CDR1 is SGHNT and CDR2 YYREEE (reference sequence). The CDR3 covers 14 residues. In DNA form, the CDR3 reads TGTGCCAGCAGCATTAGCGGGAACTCCTACGAGCAGTACTTC. Its translation: CASSISGNSYEQYF.

CDR3 loop: CASSPGLAMSSYNEQFF. The CDR3 bases are TGTGCCAGCAGCCCAGGACTAGCGATGAGCTCCTACAATGAGCAGTTCTTC. The genes are TRBV9 and TRBJ2-1, with 9 bases identical to TRBD2. This CDR3 region has 17 residues. Per the germline V gene, CDR1 is SGDLS and CDR2 is YYNGEE. The V gene end was trimmed by 4 bases and the J gene end by 0 bases; junction bases not matched to a gene: 8.

The sample holds a few counts of this clonotype. This chain uses TRBV25-1 with TRBJ2-3; the D is unclear. CDR1 MGHDK and CDR2 SYGVNS come from the germline V gene. Between the trimmed V and J ends, which lost 2 bases and 2 bases, there was a span of 8 bases. This CDR3 is 14 amino acids long. CDR3 nucleotide sequence: TGTGCCAGCAGTGAACCCTGGCCCACAGATACGCAGTATTTT. It is translated as CASSEPWPTDTQYF.

This chain connects TRBV5-1 to TRBJ2-3; D ambiguous. Germline V gene lookup returns CDR1 SGHRS and CDR2 YFSETQ. With 4 bases removed from V and 0 bases from J, the gap between germline ends came to 6 bases. The CDR3 spans 13 residues. CDR3 in DNA: TGCGCCAGCAGCGTCGGTAGCACAGATACGCAGTATTTT. Protein sequence: CASSVGSTDTQYF. Together with reference TRBV5-1 and TRBJ2-3, the CDR3 gives the full variable domain: KAGVTQTPRYLIKTRGQQVTLSCSPISGHRSVSWYQQTPGQGLQFLFEYFSETQRNKGNFPGRFSGRQFSNSRSEMNVSTLELGDSALYLCASSVGSTDTQYFGPGTRLTVL.

V gene TRBV20-1 combines with J gene TRBJ2-3; 12 nucleotides match TRBD2. Germline CDR1 DFQATT, CDR2 SNEGSKA (reference sequence). The CDR3 loop spans 14 amino acids. The V segment lost 6 bases and the J segment 8 bases; nucleotides outside the gene matches: 9. The DNA of the CDR3 is TGCAGTGCCCCGACTAGCGGGGGACTATCTACGCAGTATTTT. Translating it yields CSAPTSGGLSTQYF.

This clonotype was counted at least ten times. The chain uses TRBV19 and TRBJ1-1; tentatively, D is TRBD1 (5 bases). Germline V lookup: CDR1 LNHDA, CDR2 SQIVND (reference sequence). Trimming left V 6 bases short and J 0 bases short, with 11 bases between. This CDR3 region has 14 residues. The DNA for the CDR3 is TGTGCCAGTAGCACCGACAGACTGAACACTGAAGCTTTCTTT. Encoded protein: CASSTDRLNTEAFF.